Shown below are 17 T cell receptor beta chains from a single sample sequenced in a study of T-cell reconstitution after alpha-beta-depleted transplantation in children. The TCRbeta library incorporated unique molecular identifiers. TCRdb independently ran MiXCR on the PCR reads; one entry per CDR3 protein. The sample lists tens of thousands of distinct CDR3 sequences; over 15% were seen once. The sequencing used PBMCs, mostly from graft donor cells, collected 360 days after TCRalphabeta/CD19-depleted stem cell transplant. The receptors derive from a male patient under 10 years old who had a stem cell transplant for acute lymphoblastic leukemia, so the T cells may come from the graft donor.

This clonotype occurred a few times. The rearrangement uses TRBV6-1 and TRBJ2-1; 10 nucleotides match TRBD2. The CDR3 totals 14 residues. The V gene's germline CDR1 is MNHNS and CDR2 SASEGT. V was clipped by 6 bases and J by 4 bases; unmatched bases: 3. The CDR3 sequence is CASSPSGSYNEQFF. CDR3 in DNA: TGTGCCAGCAGCCCTAGCGGGAGTTACAATGAGCAGTTCTTC.

This clonotype was observed a handful of times. The chain is built from TRBV12-3 or TRBV12-4 and TRBJ2-6; D is possibly TRBD2 (6 bases). V was pared by 4 bases and J by 4 bases, with 11 bases between. This CDR3 has 15 residues. The CDR3 nucleotides are TGTGCCAGCAGTTGGAGGGCCGCCGGGGCCAACGTCCTGACTTTC. It yields the protein CASSWRAAGANVLTF.

This clonotype was seen ten or more times. V is TRBV7-9 and J is TRBJ2-5; D gene ambiguous. The V end was cut by 2 bases, the J end by 1 base, with 14 bases between. The V gene's germline CDR1 is SEHNR and CDR2 FQNEAQ (reference sequence). The CDR3 loop spans 16 amino acids. The DNA for the CDR3 is TGTGCCAGCAGCTTAAGAACGTTACCTATCCAAGAGACCCAGTACTTC. It is translated as CASSLRTLPIQETQYF.

This clonotype has more than one count but fewer than ten. The J gene is TRBJ2-5, the V gene TRBV7-9; D remains ambiguous. Per the germline V gene, CDR1 is SEHNR and CDR2 is FQNEAQ (reference sequence). Trimming pared 2 bases from V and 1 base from J, leaving 11 bases between. This CDR3 is 15 amino acids long. The CDR3 protein is CASSLSIRIQETQYF. The CDR3 DNA follows: TGTGCCAGCAGCTTAAGTATCAGAATCCAAGAGACCCAGTACTTC.

This clonotype occurred many times. The chain couples TRBV7-9 to TRBJ2-3, with no clear D. The germline CDR1 and CDR2 sequences are SEHNR and FQNEAQ (reference sequence). The CDR3 sequence is 14 residues long. Deletions cut 0 bases from V and 0 bases from J, with 4 bases between. The CDR3 region has the DNA TGTGCCAGCAGCTTAGCGGATAGCACAGATACGCAGTATTTT. Its protein is CASSLADSTDTQYF. Based on the CDR3 plus reference TRBV7-9 and TRBJ2-3, the full variable domain is DTGVSQNPRHKITKRGQNVTFRCDPISEHNRLYWYRQTLGQGPEFLTYFQNEAQLEKSRLLSDRFSAERPKGSFSTLEIQRTEQGDSAMYLCASSLADSTDTQYFGPGTRLTVL.

The sample holds one count of this clonotype. CDR3 amino acids: CASSLTVYSGNTIYF. The DNA of the CDR3 is TGTGCCAGCAGCTTGACAGTTTACTCTGGAAACACCATATATTTT. The chain links TRBV7-2 to TRBJ1-3, with a weak D call TRBD1 (5 bases). Deletions cut 3 bases from V and 0 bases from J, with 9 bases between. Germline CDR1 SGHTA, CDR2 FQGNSA. The length of the CDR3 is 15 residues. The variable domain in full, completed from reference TRBV7-2 and TRBJ1-3, reads GAGVSQSPSNKVTEKGKDVELRCDPISGHTALYWYRQSLGQGLEFLIYFQGNSAPDKSGLPSDRFSAERTGGSVSTLTIQRTQQEDSAVYLCASSLTVYSGNTIYFGEGSWLTVV.

This clonotype was detected a few times. This sequence joins TRBV6-5 and TRBJ2-1, with D unresolved. V lost 2 bases, J lost 5 bases, and 22 bases lay in between. The CDR3 runs 18 residues. CDR1 is MNHEY and CDR2 is SVGAGI in the germline V gene. This CDR3 is CASSYPRAKRVLNNEQFF. The CDR3 DNA reads TGTGCCAGCAGTTACCCCCGTGCGAAAAGGGTCTTAAACAATGAGCAGTTCTTC.

This rearrangement joins TRBV5-1 to TRBJ2-4; the D is unclear. Germline V gene sequence: CDR1 SGHRS, CDR2 YFSETQ. This CDR3 has 15 residues. Trimming pared 1 base from V and 0 bases from J, leaving 8 bases between. The CDR3 DNA reads as TGCGCCAGCAGCTTGCTAGGGCTAGCCAAAAACATTCAGTACTTC. It is translated as CASSLLGLAKNIQYF.

This clonotype has a handful of counts. The V gene is TRBV3-1, the J gene TRBJ2-5; tentative D call: TRBD2 (5 bases). V shed 0 bases and J shed 5 bases, with 16 bases lying between them. This CDR3 comprises 16 residues. The V gene's germline CDR1 is LGHDT and CDR2 YNNKEL (reference sequence). CDR3 bases: TGTGCCAGCAGCCAAGATTGGAGCGGAGGTTTTGAGACCCAGTACTTC. This encodes CASSQDWSGGFETQYF.

This clonotype was seen ten or more times. The chain is built from TRBV6-4 and TRBJ2-2; weak D call: TRBD2 (6 bases). V gave up 5 bases and J gave up 3 bases, with 10 bases separating them. Per germline, CDR1 MRHNA and CDR2 SNTAGT. The CDR3 loop spans 14 amino acids. The CDR3, as DNA: TGTGCCAGCAGTCGGACGGGGGACACCGGGGAGCTGTTTTTT. This encodes CASSRTGDTGELFF.

The chain employs TRBV6-1 and TRBJ2-7; D call uncertain. The V end was cut by 6 bases, the J end by 3 bases, with 15 bases between. The CDR3 contains 14 residues. The germline gives CDR1 MNHNS, CDR2 SASEGT. The CDR3 loop is CASSPRLRLYEQYF. CDR3 DNA: TGTGCCAGCAGCCCCCGACTTAGGCTCTACGAGCAGTACTTC.

This clonotype was seen more than once but under ten times. This chain links TRBV28 with TRBJ1-5; maybe TRBD1 (5 bases). This CDR3 spans 14 amino acids. The V gene lost 1 base and the J gene lost 7 bases, with 11 bases spanning the gap. Germline CDR1 and CDR2: MDHEN and SYDVKM. The CDR3 sequence is CASSLLQAGQPQHF. For the CDR3, the DNA is TGTGCCAGCAGTTTATTACAGGCCGGGCAGCCCCAGCATTTT.

V usage is TRBV11-1 and J usage is TRBJ2-1, with D tentatively TRBD2 (5 bases). CDR3 length: 15 residues. Germline assignment: CDR1 SGHAT and CDR2 FQDESV (reference sequence). V lost 3 bases and J 3 bases, leaving 12 bases between the germline ends. This CDR3 is CASSLAGTGYNEQFF. CDR3 nucleotide sequence: TGTGCCAGCAGCTTGGCGGGTACGGGCTACAATGAGCAGTTCTTC.

The chain links TRBV4-1 to TRBJ2-1; D may be TRBD2 (6 bases). CDR3 length: 17 amino acids. Germline V gene lookup returns CDR1 MGHRA and CDR2 YSYEKL. V was clipped by 0 bases and J by 4 bases, with 16 bases between them. For the CDR3, the DNA is TGCGCCAGCAGCCAAGATTTGCGCGGACTACCTTACAATGAGCAGTTCTTC. Its protein is CASSQDLRGLPYNEQFF.

The rearrangement joins TRBV7-2 to TRBJ2-7; 7 bases are a match to TRBD2. This CDR3 spans 15 amino acids. Germline-derived CDR1 and CDR2 are SGHTA and FQGNSA. V was pared by 3 bases and J by 2 bases, with 7 bases of the junction left unmatched. CDR3 residues: CASSFRAGPTYEQYF. CDR3 DNA sequence: TGTGCCAGCAGCTTCCGAGCGGGACCCACCTACGAGCAGTACTTC.

This clonotype was counted many times. This chain joins TRBV4-1 and TRBJ2-7; TRBD1 matches 7 bases. The CDR3 is 14 residues long. Germline V lookup: CDR1 MGHRA, CDR2 YSYEKL. J was trimmed by 1 base and V by 4 bases; bases with no gene match: 4. The CDR3 DNA follows: TGCGCCAGCAGCCGGTCGGGACAGTCCTACGAGCAGTACTTC. Translation: CASSRSGQSYEQYF.

The chain combines TRBV20-1 with TRBJ2-3; no reliable D call. The CDR3 contains 15 residues. The ends were cut back, 0 bases at V and 2 bases at J, with 12 bases in the middle. Germline V gives CDR1 DFQATT, CDR2 SNEGSKA (reference sequence). The CDR3 sequence: CSARDHTDSTDTQYF. For the CDR3, the DNA is TGCAGTGCTAGAGATCACACAGATTCCACAGATACGCAGTATTTT.